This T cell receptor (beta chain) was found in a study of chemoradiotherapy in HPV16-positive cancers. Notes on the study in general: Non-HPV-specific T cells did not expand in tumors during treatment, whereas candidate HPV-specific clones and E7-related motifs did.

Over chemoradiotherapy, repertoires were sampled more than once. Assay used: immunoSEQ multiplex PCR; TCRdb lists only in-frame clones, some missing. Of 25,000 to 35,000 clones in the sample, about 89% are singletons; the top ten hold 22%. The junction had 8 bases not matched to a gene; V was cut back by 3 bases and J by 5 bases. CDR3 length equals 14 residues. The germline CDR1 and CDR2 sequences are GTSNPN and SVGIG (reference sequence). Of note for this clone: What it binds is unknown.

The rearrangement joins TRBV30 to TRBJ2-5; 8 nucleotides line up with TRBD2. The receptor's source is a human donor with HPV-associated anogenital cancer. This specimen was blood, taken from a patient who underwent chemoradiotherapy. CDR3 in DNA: TGTGCCTGGAGGCTAGGACTAGCAGTGGAGACCCAGTACTTC. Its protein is CAWRLGLAVETQYF.